Below, 8 T cell receptor beta chains from the same sample are listed, as sequenced in a study of Ad26.COV2.S vaccination and SARS-CoV-2 variants (dated by TCRdb to about 2021). Library creation used the immunoSEQ multiplex PCR assay. TCRdb took over this immuneACCESS table, retaining in-frame rearrangements with V and J assigned. Such tables are incomplete; in checked studies, under half of the missing clones stem from an unresolved V gene, and the remainder is unexplained. The sample records 510,000 or so clones, around 85% of which are singletons. 10% to 15% of the sample belongs to the ten largest clones. In the paper's terms, the treatment or condition label means: some 20 received Ad26.COV2.S at low or high dose, single or two shots; about 5 received placebo; per-sample allocation not given. Repertoires of vaccine and placebo recipients were sequenced from samples collected on day 63 after the first injection.

The sample in question was peripheral blood, obtained in a trial of Ad26.COV2.S vaccine versus placebo. The receptors shown here come from a person aged 18 to 59 who received the Ad26.COV2.S COVID-19 vaccine or a placebo.

The chain couples TRBV19 to TRBJ1-5, with 7 bases that match TRBD1. The length of the CDR3 is 14 residues. In germline, CDR1 is LNHDA, CDR2 SQIVND (reference sequence). V dropped 3 bases and J dropped 6; count of bases not matched to a gene: 5. CDR3 region: CASSIGTATQPQHF. In nucleotides, the CDR3 is TGTGCCAGTAGTATTGGGACAGCTACTCAGCCCCAGCATTTT.

The chain couples TRBV3-1 (or the pseudogene TRBV3-2) to TRBJ2-5; D gene uncertain. V was clipped by 3 bases and J by 7 bases, with 9 bases between them. The CDR3 contains 12 residues. Germline-derived CDR1 and CDR2 are LGHDT and YNNKEL (reference sequence). For the CDR3, the DNA is TGTGCCAGCAGCCATGGGGATGGGACCCAGTACTTC. Translating gives CASSHGDGTQYF.

This rearrangement joins TRBV7-9 to TRBJ2-3; no clear D. CDR3 length: 14 residues. Germline V gives CDR1 SEHNR, CDR2 FQNEAQ (reference sequence). V lost 7 bases, J lost 1 base, and 12 bases lay in between. CDR3 DNA: TGTGCCAGCACCCGAGGTCGCGGCACAGATACGCAGTATTTT. It is translated as CASTRGRGTDTQYF.

This chain joins TRBV24-1 and TRBJ2-3; 7 bases are a match to TRBD2. Trimming took 7 bases from V and 6 from J; bases not matched to a gene: 9. CDR1 and CDR2 (germline): KGHDR, SFDVKD. The length of the CDR3 is 14 residues. The CDR3 coding sequence is TGTGCCACCAGCAGAACGGGGGAGGGGGATACGCAGTATTTT. This sequence encodes CATSRTGEGDTQYF.

In its sample, this clone was seen once. The chain recombines TRBV15 with TRBJ1-3; D unresolved. This CDR3 is built from 17 residues. Trimming took off 0 bases at V and 2 bases at J, with 14 bases between the two ends. CDR1 is LNHNV and CDR2 is YYDKDF in the germline V gene (reference sequence). CDR3 DNA: TGTGCCACCAGCAGAGAGGCAGCGTCCTTCCCTGGAAACACCATATATTTT. Its translation is CATSREAASFPGNTIYF.

The chain combines TRBV4-2 with TRBJ2-1; weak D call: TRBD2 (5 bases). V lost 4 bases and J 0 bases, leaving 19 bases between the germline ends. The CDR3 has 18 amino acids. Germline CDR1 and CDR2: LGHNA and YNFKEQ. The CDR3: CASSRREQAVSSYNEQFF. DNA for the CDR3: TGTGCCAGCAGCCGAAGAGAACAAGCGGTGAGCTCCTACAATGAGCAGTTCTTC.

This chain links TRBV6-5 with TRBJ1-1; the D is unclear. CDR3 length: 13 residues. The ends were cut back, 8 bases at V and 6 bases at J, with 16 bases in the middle. Germline V gene data show CDR1 as MNHEY and CDR2 as SVGAGI. The CDR3 sequence is CASFGLGIAEAFF. The CDR3 DNA follows: TGTGCCAGCTTCGGGTTGGGTATCGCTGAAGCTTTCTTT.

The chain links TRBV7-2 to TRBJ2-7; 9 nucleotides align to TRBD2. The CDR3 runs 14 residues. From germline, CDR1 is SGHTA and CDR2 FQGNSA. The ends lost 0 bases at V and 8 bases at J; junction bases unmatched: 5. As DNA, the CDR3 is TGTGCCAGCAGCTTAGCTAGCGGGAGTTCAAAGCAGTACTTC. Translation: CASSLASGSSKQYF.